One and the same sample provided the 15 T cell receptor beta chains below, sequenced in a study of blood T cell repertoires in COVID-19. TCRdb's table, derived via immunoSEQ multiplex PCR, lists solely in-frame clones and lacks some. The table has 150,000 to 200,000 clones, around 90% seen once. Sequencing used peripheral blood. These receptors were taken from a man in his fifties or sixties with acute or convalescent COVID-19.

This clone has only one observation. The J gene is TRBJ2-5, the V gene TRBV7-9; TRBD1 matches at 8 bases. The germline V gene encodes CDR1 SEHNR and CDR2 FQNEAQ (reference sequence). The CDR3 extends over 14 amino acids. The V and J ends lost 5 bases and 2 bases, in that order; junction bases with no gene match: 4. Here the CDR3 DNA reads TGTGCCAGCAGCCCGTGGACAGGGCAAGAGACCCAGTACTTC. Amino acids: CASSPWTGQETQYF.

This chain joins TRBV6-5 and TRBJ1-1; D ambiguous. The germline gives CDR1 MNHEY, CDR2 SVGAGI. There are 14 residues in the CDR3. Trimming shortened V by 2 bases and J by 4 bases, and 11 bases separated the two germline ends. CDR3 DNA: TGTGCCAGCAGTTACGAGGGTTTTGGCACTGAAGCTTTCTTT. Protein: CASSYEGFGTEAFF.

V and J are TRBV6-4 and TRBJ2-3, with 12 bases fitting TRBD1. J lost 14 bases, V lost 7 bases, and 16 bases had no gene match. This CDR3 has 15 residues. The germline CDR1 and CDR2 sequences are MRHNA and SNTAGT. In DNA, the CDR3 is TGTGCCAGCAAGGCTGGGACAGGGGGCGGCTGGGAGCTGTATTTT. Translating gives CASKAGTGGGWELYF.

CDR3 amino acids: CASSTGQGARTEAFF. CDR3 in DNA: TGTGCCAGTAGTACAGGACAGGGGGCGCGGACTGAAGCTTTCTTT. V is TRBV19 and J is TRBJ1-1, with 11 bases identical to TRBD1. Germline values: CDR1 LNHDA, CDR2 SQIVND (reference sequence). This CDR3 has 15 residues. After removal of 4 bases from V and 5 bases from J, the junction contained 6 bases not matched to a gene.

The rearrangement uses TRBV5-1 and TRBJ2-3; 10 bases align to TRBD2. CDR1 and CDR2 (germline): SGHRS, YFSETQ. The CDR3 runs 14 residues. J lost 4 bases, V lost 2 bases, and 1 base had no gene match. In nucleotides, the CDR3 is TGCGCCAGCAGCTTTGGACTAGCGGCAGATACGCAGTATTTT. This gives the protein CASSFGLAADTQYF.

J is TRBJ2-3 and V is TRBV7-6; 7 positions agree with TRBD2. CDR3 length: 15 amino acids. J gave up 3 bases and V 1 base, and 4 bases lay outside the gene matches. Germline V gene lookup returns CDR1 SGHVS and CDR2 FNYEAQ. CDR3 region: CASSLGGGLTDTQYF. CDR3 DNA: TGTGCCAGCAGCTTAGGGGGGGGACTAACAGATACGCAGTATTTT.

The chain couples TRBV27 to TRBJ2-5; 7 bases agree with TRBD1. This CDR3 is 16 amino acids long. Germline CDR1 reads MNHEY; CDR2 reads SMNVEV (reference sequence). Germline trimming cut 0 bases from V and 4 bases from J; bases unmatched to any gene: 8. CDR3 in DNA: TGTGCCAGCAGTTTATCGGGCAGGGGGAGTACAGAGACCCAGTACTTC. This codes for CASSLSGRGSTETQYF.

This chain uses TRBV5-1 with TRBJ1-5; the D is unclear. The CDR3 sequence is 15 residues long. V was clipped by 0 bases and J by 1 base, with 8 bases between them. CDR1 is SGHRS, CDR2 YFSETQ, per germline. In DNA, the CDR3 is TGCGCCAGCAGCTTGGGAGAGTCGAGCAATCAGCCCCAGCATTTT. This gives the protein CASSLGESSNQPQHF.

The chain links TRBV28 to TRBJ1-5; 7 nucleotides align to TRBD1. This CDR3 comprises 19 residues. V lost 5 bases and J lost 2; bases outside the gene matches: 18. CDR1 is MDHEN, CDR2 SYDVKM, per germline. Here the CDR3 reads CASSLRLGAKGARNQPQHF. Here the CDR3 DNA reads TGTGCCAGCAGTCTCCGGCTTGGGGCCAAGGGGGCTCGCAATCAGCCCCAGCATTTT.

The CDR3 DNA sequence: TGTGCCAGCAGCTCAACAGGTCTTAAAGGCTACACCTTC. It encodes CASSSTGLKGYTF. V is TRBV7-9 and J is TRBJ1-2; possibly TRBD1 for D (5 bases). V dropped 4 bases and J dropped 8 bases, with 14 bases sitting between them. Germline V gene sequence: CDR1 SEHNR, CDR2 FQNEAQ (reference sequence). This CDR3 is built from 13 residues.

The V call is TRBV7-8, the J call TRBJ2-7; 12 bases match TRBD1. The CDR3 is made up of 15 amino acids. Trimming removed 3 bases from V and 7 bases from J; junction bases left unmatched: 7. Germline V gene data show CDR1 as SGHVS and CDR2 as FQNEAQ. The CDR3 is CASSFWDRGPGEQYV. CDR3 DNA: TGTGCCAGCAGCTTCTGGGACAGGGGGCCGGGAGAGCAGTACGTC.

This clone was seen a handful of times. The chain couples TRBV29-1 to TRBJ2-7; 7 bases align to TRBD1. This CDR3 spans 17 amino acids. Trimming removed 1 base from V and 3 bases from J; junction bases left unmatched: 15. Germline CDR1 reads SQVTM; CDR2 reads ANQGSEA. CDR3 nucleotide sequence: TGCAGCGTTGAAGCGCAAGGAATGGGACAGAGGAACTACGAGCAGTACTTC. As protein: CSVEAQGMGQRNYEQYF.

The CDR3: CASRLAGGPGDTQYF. The CDR3 DNA reads TGTGCCAGCAGACTAGCGGGGGGGCCGGGAGATACGCAGTATTTT. The chain recombines TRBV6-6 with TRBJ2-3; TRBD2 aligns across 13 bases. Trimming cost V 6 bases and J 5 bases; bases outside gene matches: 5. Germline loops: CDR1 MNHNY, CDR2 SVGAGI (reference sequence). The CDR3 sequence is 15 residues long.

This clone has just one count. The chain is built from TRBV9 and TRBJ1-3; D is uncertain. The V end was cut by 4 bases, the J end by 8 bases, with 16 bases between. The CDR3 covers 14 residues. Germline V gene sequence: CDR1 SGDLS, CDR2 YYNGEE. CDR3 loop: CASSPRGRKDTIYF. CDR3 DNA sequence: TGTGCCAGCAGCCCACGCGGAAGAAAGGACACCATATATTTT.

The chain is built from TRBV7-2 and TRBJ1-3, with D perhaps matching TRBD1 (6 bases). Trimming shortened V by 1 base and J by 2 bases, and 12 bases separated the two germline ends. Germline assignment: CDR1 SGHTA and CDR2 FQGNSA. The length of the CDR3 is 16 residues. CDR3 nucleotide sequence: TGTGCCAGCAGCTTAGGCCCGGGGGGCGCTGGAAACACCATATATTTT. Protein product: CASSLGPGGAGNTIYF.